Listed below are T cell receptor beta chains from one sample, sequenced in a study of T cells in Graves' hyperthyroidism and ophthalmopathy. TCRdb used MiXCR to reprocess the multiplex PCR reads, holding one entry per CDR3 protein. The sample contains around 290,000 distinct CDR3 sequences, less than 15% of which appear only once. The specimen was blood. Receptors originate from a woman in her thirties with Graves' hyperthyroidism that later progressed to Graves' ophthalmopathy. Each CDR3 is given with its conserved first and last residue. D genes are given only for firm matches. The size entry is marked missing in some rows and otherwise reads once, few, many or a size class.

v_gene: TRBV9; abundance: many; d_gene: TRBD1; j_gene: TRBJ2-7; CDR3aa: CASSVGAGGYEQYF; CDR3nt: TGTGCCAGCAGCGTAGGGGCAGGGGGCTACGAGCAGTACTTC
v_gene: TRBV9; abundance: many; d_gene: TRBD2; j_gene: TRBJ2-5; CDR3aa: CASSNNEGGPQETQYF; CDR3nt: TGTGCCAGCAGCAATAACGAGGGAGGGCCCCAAGAGACCCAGTACTTC
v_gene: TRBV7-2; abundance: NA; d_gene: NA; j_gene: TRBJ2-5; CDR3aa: CASSRGALETQYF; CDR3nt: TGTGCCAGCAGTAGGGGGGCTTTGGAGACCCAGTACTTC
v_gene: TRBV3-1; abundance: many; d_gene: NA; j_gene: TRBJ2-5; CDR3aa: CASSQVIGSGETQYF; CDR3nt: TGTGCCAGCAGCCAAGTAATCGGGTCGGGAGAGACCCAGTACTTC
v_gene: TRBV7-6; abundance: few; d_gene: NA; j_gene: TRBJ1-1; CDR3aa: CASSQNRVGVTEAFF; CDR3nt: TGTGCCAGCAGCCAAAACAGGGTTGGGGTCACTGAAGCTTTCTTT
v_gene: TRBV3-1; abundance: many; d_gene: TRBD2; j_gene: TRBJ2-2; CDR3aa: CASSQGPAGGMQFF; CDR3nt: TGTGCCAGCAGCCAGGGTCCTGCGGGAGGGATGCAGTTTTTT
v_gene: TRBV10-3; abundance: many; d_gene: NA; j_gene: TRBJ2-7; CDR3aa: CAISGGTDSYEQYF; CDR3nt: TGTGCCATCAGTGGGGGGACGGACTCCTACGAGCAGTACTTC
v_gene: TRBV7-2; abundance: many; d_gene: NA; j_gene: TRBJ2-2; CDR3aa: CASSSSSSALEGELFF; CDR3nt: TGTGCCAGCAGCTCGAGCTCTAGCGCCCTCGAGGGGGAGCTGTTTTTT
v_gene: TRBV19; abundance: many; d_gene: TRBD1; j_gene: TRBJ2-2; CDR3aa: CASRREGQGVAGELFF; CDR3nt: TGTGCCAGTAGACGAGAGGGACAGGGAGTAGCCGGGGAGCTGTTTTTT
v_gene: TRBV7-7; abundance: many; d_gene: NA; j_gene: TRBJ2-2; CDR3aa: CASSQDFGGPNTGELFF; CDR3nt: TGTGCTAGCAGCCAAGACTTTGGCGGGCCGAACACCGGGGAGCTGTTTTTT